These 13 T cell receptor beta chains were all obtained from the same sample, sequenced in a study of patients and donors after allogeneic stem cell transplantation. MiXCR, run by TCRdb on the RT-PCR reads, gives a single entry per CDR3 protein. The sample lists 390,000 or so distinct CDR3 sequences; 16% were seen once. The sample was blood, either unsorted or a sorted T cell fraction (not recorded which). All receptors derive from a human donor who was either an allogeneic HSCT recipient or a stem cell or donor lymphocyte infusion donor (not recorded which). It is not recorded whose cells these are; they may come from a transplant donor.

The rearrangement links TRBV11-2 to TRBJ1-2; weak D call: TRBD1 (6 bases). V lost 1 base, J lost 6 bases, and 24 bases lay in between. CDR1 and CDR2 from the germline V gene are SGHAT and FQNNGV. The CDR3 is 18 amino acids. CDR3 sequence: CASSLGPYRVQSLDGYTF. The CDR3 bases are TGTGCCAGCAGCTTAGGTCCCTACAGGGTGCAGAGTCTTGATGGCTACACCTTC.

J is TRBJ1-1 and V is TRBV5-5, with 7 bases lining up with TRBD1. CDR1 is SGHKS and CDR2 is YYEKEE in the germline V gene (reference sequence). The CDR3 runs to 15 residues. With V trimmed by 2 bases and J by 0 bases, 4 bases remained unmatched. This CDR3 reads CASSFGGQMNTEAFF. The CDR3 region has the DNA TGTGCCAGCAGCTTTGGGGGACAGATGAACACTGAAGCTTTCTTT.

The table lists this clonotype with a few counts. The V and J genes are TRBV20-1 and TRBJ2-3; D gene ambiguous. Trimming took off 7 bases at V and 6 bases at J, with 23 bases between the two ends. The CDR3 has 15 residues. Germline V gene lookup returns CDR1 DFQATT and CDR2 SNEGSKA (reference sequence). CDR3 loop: CSGRIRRPLGDTQYF. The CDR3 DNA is TGCAGTGGTAGGATACGACGACCCTTAGGGGATACGCAGTATTTT.

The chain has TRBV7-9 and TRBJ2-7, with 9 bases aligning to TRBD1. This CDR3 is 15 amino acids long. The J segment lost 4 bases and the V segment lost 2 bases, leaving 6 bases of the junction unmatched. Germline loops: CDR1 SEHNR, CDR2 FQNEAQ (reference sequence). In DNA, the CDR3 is TGTGCCAGCAGCTTATTCGGGACAGGGCGTTACGAGCAGTACTTC. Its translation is CASSLFGTGRYEQYF.

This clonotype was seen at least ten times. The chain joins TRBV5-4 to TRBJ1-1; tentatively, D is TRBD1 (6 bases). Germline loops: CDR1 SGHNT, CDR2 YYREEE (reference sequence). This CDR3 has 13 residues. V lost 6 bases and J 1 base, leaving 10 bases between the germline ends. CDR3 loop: CASTRQENTEAFF. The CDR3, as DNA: TGTGCCAGCACCCGACAGGAGAACACTGAAGCTTTCTTT. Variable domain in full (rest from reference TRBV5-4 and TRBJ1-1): ETGVTQSPTHLIKTRGQQVTLRCSSQSGHNTVSWYQQALGQGPQFIFQYYREEENGRGNFPPRFSGLQFPNYSSELNVNALELDDSALYLCASTRQENTEAFFGQGTRLTVV.

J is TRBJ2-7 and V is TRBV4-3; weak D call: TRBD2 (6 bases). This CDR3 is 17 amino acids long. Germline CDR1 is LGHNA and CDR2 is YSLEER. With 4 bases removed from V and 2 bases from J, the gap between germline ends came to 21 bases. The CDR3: CASSLPLGLTLTYEQYF. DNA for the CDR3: TGCGCCAGCAGCCTCCCCCTGGGACTCACCCTGACCTACGAGCAGTACTTC.

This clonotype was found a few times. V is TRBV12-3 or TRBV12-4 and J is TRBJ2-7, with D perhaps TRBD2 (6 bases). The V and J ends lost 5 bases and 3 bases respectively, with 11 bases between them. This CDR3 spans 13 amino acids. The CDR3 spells CASSPNGGYEQYF. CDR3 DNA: TGTGCCAGCAGTCCCAACGGGGGCTACGAGCAGTACTTC.

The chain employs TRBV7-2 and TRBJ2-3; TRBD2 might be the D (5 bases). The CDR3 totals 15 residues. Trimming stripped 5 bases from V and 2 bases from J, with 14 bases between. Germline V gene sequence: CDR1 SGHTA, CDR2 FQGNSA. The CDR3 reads CASSTSGLSTDTQYF. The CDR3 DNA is TGTGCCAGCAGCACTTCCGGACTCTCCACAGATACGCAGTATTTT.

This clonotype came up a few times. For the CDR3, the DNA is TGTGCCAGCAGTTTTCCCTATGGGGGCCAAGAGACCCAGTACTTC. This encodes CASSFPYGGQETQYF. V usage is TRBV7-9 and J usage is TRBJ2-5; D may match TRBD1 or TRBD2 (5 bases each). CDR1 and CDR2 from the germline V gene are SEHNR and FQNEAQ (reference sequence). Trimming removed 6 bases from V and 1 base from J, with 15 bases in between. The CDR3 runs to 15 residues. The full variable domain, its missing parts supplied by reference TRBV7-9 and TRBJ2-5, is DTGVSQNPRHKITKRGQNVTFRCDPISEHNRLYWYRQTLGQGPEFLTYFQNEAQLEKSRLLSDRFSAERPKGSFSTLEIQRTEQGDSAMYLCASSFPYGGQETQYFGPGTRLLVL.

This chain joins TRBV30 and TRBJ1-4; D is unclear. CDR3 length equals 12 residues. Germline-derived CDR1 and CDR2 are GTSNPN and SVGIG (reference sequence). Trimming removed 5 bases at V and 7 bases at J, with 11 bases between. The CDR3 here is CAWGEGFEKLFF. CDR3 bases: TGTGCCTGGGGGGAAGGTTTTGAAAAACTGTTTTTT.

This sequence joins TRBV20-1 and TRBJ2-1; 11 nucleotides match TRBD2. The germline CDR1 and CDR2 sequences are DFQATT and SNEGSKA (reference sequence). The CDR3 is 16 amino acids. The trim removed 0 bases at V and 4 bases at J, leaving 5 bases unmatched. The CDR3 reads CSAREDGTSGYNEQFF. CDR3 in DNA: TGCAGTGCTAGAGAAGACGGGACTAGCGGATACAATGAGCAGTTCTTC.

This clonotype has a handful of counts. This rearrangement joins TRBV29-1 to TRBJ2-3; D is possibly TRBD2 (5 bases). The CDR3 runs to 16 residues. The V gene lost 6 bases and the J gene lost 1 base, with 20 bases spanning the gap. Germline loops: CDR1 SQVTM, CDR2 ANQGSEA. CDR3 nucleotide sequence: TGCAGCGTGAAAGACCCCCTAGCCGTCGGCACAGATACGCAGTATTTT. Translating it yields CSVKDPLAVGTDTQYF.

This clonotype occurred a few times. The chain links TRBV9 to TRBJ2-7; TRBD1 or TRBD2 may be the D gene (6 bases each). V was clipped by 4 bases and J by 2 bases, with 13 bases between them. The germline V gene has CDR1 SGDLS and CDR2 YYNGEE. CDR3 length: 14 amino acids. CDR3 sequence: CASSPHGGPYEQYF. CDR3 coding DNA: TGTGCCAGCAGCCCTCACGGGGGCCCCTACGAGCAGTACTTC.